A single sample gave rise to the 27 T cell receptor beta chains below, sequenced in a study of response to subunit inactivated influenza vaccine. TCRdb recomputed calls from the RT-PCR reads with MiXCR, one row per CDR3 protein. This table holds approximately 490,000 distinct CDR3 sequences, roughly 7.9% found once. Specimen: PBMCs from blood, collected less than 30 months after vaccination. These receptors were obtained from a man in his fifties or sixties who received an inactivated influenza vaccine.

This clonotype came up a few times. This chain connects TRBV3-1 to TRBJ1-1, with unresolved D. Between the trimmed V and J ends, which lost 0 bases and 0 bases, there was a span of 8 bases. The CDR3 runs to 15 residues. Germline V gene data show CDR1 as LGHDT and CDR2 as YNNKEL (reference sequence). CDR3 sequence reads: CASSQDIGLNTEAFF. The CDR3 DNA sequence: TGTGCCAGCAGCCAAGACATAGGATTGAACACTGAAGCTTTCTTT.

The genes are TRBV7-9 and TRBJ2-3; 7 bases match TRBD1. CDR3 size: 16 residues. J was trimmed by 1 base and V by 4 bases; bases with no gene match: 8. Germline-derived CDR1 and CDR2 are SEHNR and FQNEAQ (reference sequence). The CDR3 loop is CASSSNRGVGTDTQYF. The CDR3 DNA reads TGTGCCAGCAGCTCTAACAGGGGAGTTGGCACAGATACGCAGTATTTT. The full variable domain, in which reference TRBV7-9 and TRBJ2-3 provide the parts outside the CDR3, is DTGVSQNPRHKITKRGQNVTFRCDPISEHNRLYWYRQTLGQGPEFLTYFQNEAQLEKSRLLSDRFSAERPKGSFSTLEIQRTEQGDSAMYLCASSSNRGVGTDTQYFGPGTRLTVL.

This clonotype was seen more than once but under ten times. The rearrangement uses TRBV20-1 and TRBJ2-3; D might be TRBD1 or TRBD2, each matching 5 bases. V was pared by 0 bases and J by 2 bases, with 9 bases between. This CDR3 is built from 14 residues. Germline V lookup: CDR1 DFQATT, CDR2 SNEGSKA (reference sequence). This chain's CDR3 is CSARDYGTTDTQYF. The CDR3 bases are TGCAGTGCTAGAGATTATGGGACCACAGATACGCAGTATTTT.

The chain carries TRBV4-2 and TRBJ2-1, with D perhaps matching TRBD2 (6 bases). This CDR3 has 14 residues. V lost 4 bases, J lost 8 bases, and 15 bases lay in between. Germline assignment: CDR1 LGHNA and CDR2 YNFKEQ. The CDR3 DNA reads as TGTGCCAGCAGCCCTTCGGGACTTCTCGATGAGCAGTTCTTC. Protein: CASSPSGLLDEQFF.

The gene calls are TRBV24-1 and TRBJ1-1, with D perhaps TRBD1 (6 bases). The V end lost 8 bases, the J end lost 3 bases, and 21 bases lay between the germline ends. The CDR3 is made up of 16 amino acids. Germline V CDR1 and CDR2: KGHDR, SFDVKD. The CDR3 loop is CATNLGGLLQYTEAFF. In DNA, the CDR3 is TGTGCCACCAACCTAGGGGGGCTTCTGCAGTACACTGAAGCTTTCTTT.

The J gene is TRBJ2-3, the V gene TRBV15; 7 nucleotides align to TRBD2. The ends lost 0 bases at V and 7 bases at J; junction bases unmatched: 10. CDR1 and CDR2 from the germline V gene are LNHNV and YYDKDF (reference sequence). The CDR3 covers 16 residues. Here the CDR3 reads CATSREKGGSGYTQYF. The CDR3 DNA follows: TGTGCCACCAGCAGAGAAAAGGGAGGGAGTGGGTATACGCAGTATTTT.

This clonotype was picked up a small number of times. The chain links TRBV7-9 to TRBJ2-3, with D perhaps TRBD2 (6 bases). The CDR3 contains 15 residues. Germline lookup yields CDR1 SEHNR and CDR2 FQNEAQ (reference sequence). Trimming stripped 5 bases from V and 2 bases from J, with 14 bases between. The CDR3 nucleotides are TGTGCCAGCAGCAGACGGGACTGGAACACAGATACGCAGTATTTT. Translating it yields CASSRRDWNTDTQYF.

This rearrangement joins TRBV12-5 to TRBJ2-1; 10 nucleotides match TRBD2. Per germline, CDR1 LGHNT and CDR2 FRNRAP. The CDR3 runs to 14 residues. With 5 bases clipped from V and 6 bases from J, the junction kept 4 bases outside the gene matches. In nucleotides, the CDR3 is TGTGCTAGTGGTACCCGGACTAGCGGCAATGAGCAGTTCTTC. Encoded protein: CASGTRTSGNEQFF.

This clonotype has a count of ten or more. This rearrangement joins TRBV12-3 or TRBV12-4 to TRBJ1-3; TRBD1 matches 7 bases. J gave up 2 bases and V 6 bases, and 7 bases lay outside the gene matches. This CDR3 has 15 amino acids. The chain's CDR3 is CASSRQGIAGNTIYF. The CDR3 DNA reads TGTGCCAGCAGCCGACAGGGTATAGCTGGAAACACCATATATTTT.

The rearrangement joins TRBV11-2 to TRBJ2-1, with D perhaps TRBD2 (6 bases). Germline V lookup: CDR1 SGHAT, CDR2 FQNNGV. The CDR3 runs to 14 residues. Trimming took off 1 base at V and 4 bases at J, with 8 bases between the two ends. The CDR3 bases are TGTGCCAGCAGCTTAGTGCGGGGATACAATGAGCAGTTCTTC. Encoded protein: CASSLVRGYNEQFF. The full variable domain, its missing parts supplied by reference TRBV11-2 and TRBJ2-1, is EAGVAQSPRYKIIEKRQSVAFWCNPISGHATLYWYQQILGQGPKLLIQFQNNGVVDDSQLPKDRFSAERLKGVDSTLKIQPAKLEDSAVYLCASSLVRGYNEQFFGPGTRLTVL.

The chain couples TRBV19 to TRBJ2-1; 7 bases match TRBD2. The CDR3 length is 12 residues. The germline CDR1 and CDR2 sequences are LNHDA and SQIVND (reference sequence). As DNA, the CDR3 is TGTGGTACGCGCAGGGAGCGGGGTGAGCAGTTCTTC. Its protein is CGTRRERGEQFF.

The chain joins TRBV2 to TRBJ2-4; D not resolved. Germline assignment: CDR1 SNHLY and CDR2 FYNNEI. CDR3 length: 15 residues. Trimming removed 2 bases from V and 0 bases from J, with 8 bases in between. The CDR3 here is CASSERDLAKNIQYF. The CDR3 DNA reads TGTGCCAGCAGTGAAAGGGATCTAGCCAAAAACATTCAGTACTTC. Using reference TRBV2 and TRBJ2-4 for the parts outside the CDR3, the full variable domain is EPEVTQTPSHQVTQMGQEVILRCVPISNHLYFYWYRQILGQKVEFLVSFYNNEISEKSEIFDDQFSVERPDGSNFTLKIRSTKLEDSAMYFCASSERDLAKNIQYFGAGTRLSVL.

There are many counts of this clonotype. This rearrangement joins TRBV20-1 to TRBJ1-5; weak D call: TRBD1 (5 bases). V dropped 6 bases and J dropped 1 base, with 13 bases sitting between them. The CDR3 runs to 14 residues. Looked up from germline, CDR1 is DFQATT and CDR2 is SNEGSKA (reference sequence). In DNA, the CDR3 is TGCAGTGCCCCCTCGTGGGACAGCAATCAGCCCCAGCATTTT. Its protein is CSAPSWDSNQPQHF.

This clonotype was observed a few times. The J gene is TRBJ1-1, the V gene TRBV10-3; D unresolved. This CDR3 spans 16 amino acids. CDR1 is ENHRY and CDR2 is SYGVKD in the germline V gene. V lost 0 bases and J lost 0, with 11 bases in between. CDR3 sequence: CAISESIGKVNTEAFF. DNA for the CDR3: TGTGCCATCAGTGAGTCGATAGGAAAGGTGAACACTGAAGCTTTCTTT.

The genes are TRBV3-1 and TRBJ2-3, with a tentative D call TRBD2 (5 bases). The CDR3 consists of 15 residues. Germline CDR1 and CDR2: LGHDT and YNNKEL (reference sequence). The V end lost 1 base, the J end lost 2 bases, and 10 bases lay between the germline ends. In nucleotides, the CDR3 is TGTGCCAGCAGCCAAGCCAGCGGCACCACAGATACGCAGTATTTT. Protein product: CASSQASGTTDTQYF.

The chain has TRBV7-2 and TRBJ2-1; TRBD2 aligns across 10 bases. The CDR3 is 14 residues long. CDR1 SGHTA and CDR2 FQGNSA come from the germline V gene. V shed 3 bases, J shed 10 bases, and the junction held 6 bases outside the gene matches. The CDR3 is CASSFASGGLEQFF. The CDR3 bases are TGTGCCAGCAGCTTTGCTAGCGGGGGATTAGAGCAGTTCTTC.

This clonotype has more than one count but fewer than ten. The V call is TRBV28, the J call TRBJ2-5, with 7 bases lining up with TRBD2. Trimming cost V 3 bases and J 4 bases; bases outside gene matches: 8. Germline V gene sequence: CDR1 MDHEN, CDR2 SYDVKM. The CDR3 length is 15 residues. The CDR3 region has the DNA TGTGCCAGCAGTTTGGGGGGGTTAAGTAGAGAGACCCAGTACTTC. This codes for CASSLGGLSRETQYF.

This clonotype was counted at least ten times. The rearrangement links TRBV4-2 to TRBJ1-5, with D maybe TRBD1 (5 bases). The CDR3 totals 16 residues. Deletions cut 0 bases from V and 5 bases from J, with 14 bases between. Germline V gives CDR1 LGHNA, CDR2 YNFKEQ. The CDR3 DNA follows: TGTGCCAGCAGCCAAGACGGGGGAACGGGGTATCAGCCCCAGCATTTT. Protein: CASSQDGGTGYQPQHF.

This clonotype was seen ten or more times. The chain couples TRBV7-3 to TRBJ2-1; TRBD1 matches at 8 bases. The CDR3 loop spans 15 amino acids. V dropped 3 bases and J dropped 8; count of bases not matched to a gene: 9. Germline V lookup: CDR1 SGHTA, CDR2 FQGTGA. DNA of the CDR3: TGTGCCAGCAGCTTCGGGGCAGGGGGCTCCGATGAGCAGTTCTTC. Translating gives CASSFGAGGSDEQFF.

This clonotype was found a few times. This chain links TRBV28 with TRBJ1-5; 9 bases align to TRBD1. The germline CDR1 and CDR2 sequences are MDHEN and SYDVKM. With V trimmed by 7 bases and J by 6 bases, 16 bases remained unmatched. CDR3 size: 17 residues. CDR3 sequence reads: CASTDVTGGEVFQPQHF. The DNA of the CDR3 is TGTGCCAGCACCGACGTGACAGGGGGTGAAGTGTTTCAGCCCCAGCATTTT. Using reference TRBV28 and TRBJ1-5 for the parts outside the CDR3, the full variable domain is DVKVTQSSRYLVKRTGEKVFLECVQDMDHENMFWYRQDPGLGLRLIYFSYDVKMKEKGDIPEGYSVSREKKERFSLILESASTNQTSMYLCASTDVTGGEVFQPQHFGDGTRLSIL.

The J gene is TRBJ2-2, the V gene TRBV10-3; D may be TRBD1 (6 bases). This CDR3 has 15 amino acids. Per germline, CDR1 ENHRY and CDR2 SYGVKD. The V gene lost 8 bases and the J gene lost 0 bases, with 13 bases spanning the gap. Written as DNA, the CDR3 is TGTGCCATCCAACCAGGGGACACGAACACCGGGGAGCTGTTTTTT. It translates to CAIQPGDTNTGELFF.

The chain combines TRBV6-4 with TRBJ2-3; D is undetermined. There are 14 residues in the CDR3. Germline V gives CDR1 MRHNA, CDR2 SNTAGT. Trimming took off 5 bases at V and 1 base at J, with 10 bases between the two ends. The CDR3 DNA reads TGTGCCAGCAGTTCCCACCTGGGCACAGATACGCAGTATTTT. Its translation is CASSSHLGTDTQYF.

This clonotype was seen at least ten times. V usage is TRBV7-9 and J usage is TRBJ2-7, with D possibly being TRBD2 (5 bases). In germline, CDR1 is SEHNR, CDR2 FQNEAQ (reference sequence). Trimming left V 5 bases short and J 2 bases short, with 10 bases between. This CDR3 is 13 amino acids long. The CDR3: CASSLGSPYEQYF. The CDR3 nucleotides are TGTGCCAGCAGCCTGGGGAGTCCCTACGAGCAGTACTTC.

This clonotype was recorded many times. This chain uses TRBV5-6 with TRBJ2-7; no clear D. This CDR3 comprises 11 residues. Deletions cut 4 bases from V and 2 bases from J, with 4 bases between. Germline-derived CDR1 and CDR2 are SGHDT and YYEEEE. CDR3 residues: CASSRAYEQYF. CDR3 sequence (DNA): TGTGCCAGCAGCCGCGCCTACGAGCAGTACTTC.

This chain joins TRBV12-3 or TRBV12-4 and TRBJ2-3, with TRBD2 identical over 16 bases. The CDR3 consists of 18 residues. Trimming took 10 bases from V and 2 from J; bases not matched to a gene: 12. CDR3 region: CAITAGLAGGNPTDTQYF. The CDR3 DNA reads as TGTGCCATCACGGCGGGACTAGCGGGAGGGAATCCCACAGATACGCAGTATTTT.

This clonotype occurred a few times. The gene calls are TRBV5-6 and TRBJ2-1; TRBD1 aligns across 7 bases. The CDR3 sequence is 17 residues long. The V gene's germline CDR1 is SGHDT and CDR2 YYEEEE. Trimming cost V 3 bases and J 3 bases; bases outside gene matches: 12. The CDR3 nucleotides are TGTGCCAGCAGCTCAGACAACAGGGGATCGGTCTACAATGAGCAGTTCTTC. The encoded protein is CASSSDNRGSVYNEQFF.

This clonotype was counted ten times or more. The chain carries TRBV4-2 and TRBJ2-5; D may be TRBD2 (5 bases). Germline V gives CDR1 LGHNA, CDR2 YNFKEQ. This CDR3 comprises 14 residues. Trimming shortened V by 0 bases and J by 4 bases, and 9 bases separated the two germline ends. The CDR3 sequence: CASSQDLAGETQYF. In DNA, the CDR3 is TGTGCCAGCAGCCAAGATCTCGCGGGAGAGACCCAGTACTTC.